The T cell receptor beta chain under discussion was sequenced for a study of siplizumab effects on memory and regulatory T cells (dated by TCRdb to the late 2010s). About the full investigation: The effect of the anti-CD2 antibody siplizumab on alloreactive T-cell subsets was examined in allogeneic mixed lymphocyte reactions constructed from human PBMCs.

General findings and caveats noted by the study authors: Sequences below about 10^-5 frequency were poorly captured, so only a minor fraction of alloreactive clones could be mapped to unstimulated subsets. Siplizumab significantly reduced the cumulative frequency of alloreactive sequences traceable to unstimulated CD4+ memory T cells. Whether proliferating Tregs from siplizumab cultures actually had suppressive function was not functionally confirmed. Greater diversity appeared to be present in unstimulated naive T cells than in memory T cells, and a substantial contribution to the alloresponse seemed to be made by naive cells. Among mappable alloreactive CD4+ clones, the Treg-derived fraction averaged around 70% with siplizumab versus about 25% in control reactions. For roughly 80-96% of proliferating CD4+ or CD8+ clones, no naive or memory phenotype could be assigned.

About this clone itself: It lacks a known antigen. Base quality data are lacking; no much larger clone is found one base away.

Sorted unstimulated T cells and proliferating T cells recovered from mixed lymphocyte reactions were subjected to TCRbeta CDR3 sequencing. Fresh whole blood from over eight HLA-typed healthy donors served as the source for isolating PBMCs. The library relied on the immunoSEQ multiplex PCR assay. Approximately 100,000 TCR templates per sample were assayed on the deep sequencing platform. Genomic DNA extracted from sorted T cells was used for TCRbeta CDR3 sequencing. The original methods were these. The R programming language was used for clonal analysis of the TCRbeta CDR3 data. Comparing unstimulated samples against CFSE-low samples taken after the reaction was how alloreactive CD4+ and CD8+ clones were defined. Regulatory or non-regulatory origin of alloreactive CD4+ clones was assigned by matching sequences to the sorted unstimulated Treg and non-Treg repertoires. In its TCRdb copy, this immuneACCESS table keeps in-frame sequences only and misses some clones. Where compared with another copy, unresolved V genes explain less than half of these, and the others have no known cause. V and J calls and clone size are copied from that table; D and trimming were computed from the DNA. The sample table lists around 100,000 clones, more than 85% of them with a count of one. Roughly 2.7% of the sample is in the top ten clones.

Germline trimming amounts to 9 bases on V and 7 bases on J, with 21 as the count of junction bases outside the gene matches. Reading the germline V gene gives CDR1 MDHEN and CDR2 SYDVKM. The CDR3 sequence holds 19 residues, the cysteine and phenylalanine included. Kept here is only the CDR3 DNA, which spans 57 bases and is read in frame from base 1. This sequence originates from a human donor in good health. Some clones in this sample may be carry-over from other donors' samples. The rearrangement joined TRBV28 to TRBJ2-4, and 13 junction bases match TRBD2. The sequenced sample was CD4+ T cells sorted from blood. Here the CDR3 is given as CASSRDAHGLAGVRNIQYF. Read as DNA, the sequence is TGTGCCAGTTCACGGGACGCCCACGGACTAGCGGGAGTTCGGAACATTCAGTACTTC. With the portions outside the CDR3 filled from the reference TRBV28 and TRBJ2-4 genes, the complete variable region becomes DVKVTQSSRYLVKRTGEKVFLECVQDMDHENMFWYRQDPGLGLRLIYFSYDVKMKEKGDIPEGYSVSREKKERFSLILESASTNQTSMYLCASSRDAHGLAGVRNIQYFGAGTRLSVL.